Sequencing of this T cell receptor (beta chain) was carried out in a study of CD8+ T cells in alopecia areata. In this sample, this clone turned up a few times. Looked up from germline, CDR1 is SQVTM and CDR2 is ANQGSEA. This CDR3 comprises 13 residues. Trimming left V 6 bases short and J 5 bases short, with 16 bases between. As the sequencing template, cDNA was produced by extracting RNA and reverse transcribing it. This table comes from immunoSEQ multiplex PCR, and its TCRdb copy is limited to in-frame clones, with some not included. There are more than 90,000 clones in the sample; more than 30% occur only once, and over 3% lies in the top ten.

This chain links TRBV29-1 with TRBJ2-5; perhaps TRBD1 as D (6 bases). The receptor's source is a human donor with alopecia areata. The sequenced sample consisted of CD4+ T cells sorted from blood. CDR3 sequence (DNA): TGCAGCGTGAGACGTAGTCAGGGGGAGACCCAGTACTTC. Amino acids: CSVRRSQGETQYF.